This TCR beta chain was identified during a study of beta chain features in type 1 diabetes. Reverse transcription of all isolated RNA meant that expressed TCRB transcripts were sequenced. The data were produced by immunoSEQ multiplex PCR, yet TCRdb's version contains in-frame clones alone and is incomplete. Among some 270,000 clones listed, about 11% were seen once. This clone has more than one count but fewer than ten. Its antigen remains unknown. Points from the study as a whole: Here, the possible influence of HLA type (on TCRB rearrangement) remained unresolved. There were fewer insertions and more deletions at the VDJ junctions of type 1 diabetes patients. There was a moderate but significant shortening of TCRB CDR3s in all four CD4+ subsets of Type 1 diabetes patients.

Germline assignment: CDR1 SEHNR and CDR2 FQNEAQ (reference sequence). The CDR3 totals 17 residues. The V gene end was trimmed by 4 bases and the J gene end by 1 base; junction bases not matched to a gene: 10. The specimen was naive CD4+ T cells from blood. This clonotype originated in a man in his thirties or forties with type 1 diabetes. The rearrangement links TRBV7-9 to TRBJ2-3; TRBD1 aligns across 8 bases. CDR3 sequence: CASSSRTGGFGTDTQYF. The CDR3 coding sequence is TGTGCCAGCAGCTCCCGCACAGGGGGGTTTGGCACAGATACGCAGTATTTT.